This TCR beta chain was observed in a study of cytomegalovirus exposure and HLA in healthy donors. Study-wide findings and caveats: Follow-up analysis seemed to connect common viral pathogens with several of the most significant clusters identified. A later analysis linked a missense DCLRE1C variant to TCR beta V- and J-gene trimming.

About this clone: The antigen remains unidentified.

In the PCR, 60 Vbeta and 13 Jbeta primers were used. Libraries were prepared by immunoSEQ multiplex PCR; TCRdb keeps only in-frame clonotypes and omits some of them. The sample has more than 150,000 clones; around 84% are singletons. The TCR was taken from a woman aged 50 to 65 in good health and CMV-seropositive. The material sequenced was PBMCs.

This CDR3 is CASSYTAVNTEAFF. DNA of the CDR3: TGTGCCAGCAGTTATACGGCGGTCAACACTGAAGCTTTCTTT. The chain uses TRBV6-5 and TRBJ1-1; D gene ambiguous. V lost 3 bases to trimming and J lost 2 bases, with 10 bases between them. Germline-derived CDR1 and CDR2 are MNHEY and SVGAGI. This CDR3 has 14 amino acids.